The clone carrying this TCR beta chain was counted only a few times. Its antigen remains unidentified. This record comes from a study of response to subunit inactivated influenza vaccine. General study results and limits: Researchers suggested that each seasonal influenza vaccination recruits few new T cells.

The germline CDR1 and CDR2 sequences are LGHDT and YNNKEL (reference sequence). The CDR3 extends over 17 amino acids. Trimming removed 0 bases from V and 2 bases from J; junction bases left unmatched: 6. Using its own MiXCR run on the RT-PCR reads, TCRdb lists one record per CDR3 protein. The sample contains 500,000 to 750,000 distinct CDR3 sequences, 14% of which appear only once. The V call is TRBV3-1, the J call TRBJ2-1; 8 bases fit TRBD2. This material consisted of PBMCs from blood, taken less than 13 days after vaccination. The sequence came from a man aged 50-59 years who received an inactivated influenza vaccine. Here the CDR3 reads CASSQDYPSGPYNEQFF. As DNA, the CDR3 is TGTGCCAGCAGCCAAGATTATCCTAGCGGGCCCTACAATGAGCAGTTCTTC.